This T cell receptor (beta chain) is drawn from a study of shared T cell receptors in the human thymus. The assay was immunoSEQ multiplex PCR, and TCRdb's table has in-frame clones only and misses some. The profile covers 700,000 or so clones, with over 75% appearing a single time and about 0.011% taken by the ten largest. On this clone itself: The sample contains more than one DNA sequence encoding this CDR3.

Trimming took 3 bases from V and 7 from J, leaving 16 bases between them. The germline V gene has CDR1 GTSNPN and CDR2 SVGIG (reference sequence). The CDR3 spans 14 residues. This sample also appeared in a second study, on human thymus T cells.

V is TRBV30 and J is TRBJ1-5; the D gene is possibly TRBD1 (6 bases). Sequencing input: thymocytes. The receptor comes from a girl under three years old with a congenital heart defect. CDR3 nucleotide sequence: TGTGCCTGGAGGACAGGTGGGGGAGAGCAGCCCCAGCATTTT. Encoded protein: CAWRTGGGEQPQHF.